The clone carrying this TCR beta chain was found many times. The antigen is undetermined. Attached unique molecular identifiers marked individual cDNA molecules. Each CDR3 protein is one row after TCRdb ran MiXCR on the 5' RACE reads. The sample records about 61,000 distinct CDR3 sequences, 10% to 14% being singletons. The data stem from a study of early T cells in non-severe SARS-CoV-2 infection. The overall study: Chains from this unsorted whole-blood bulk RNA could not be paired.

The CDR3 has 14 amino acids. V dropped 3 bases and J dropped 4 bases, with 12 bases sitting between them. Germline CDR1 and CDR2: ENHRY and SYGVKD. Findings of the study overall: Private and CD4 specificities were missed by VDJdb matching, which favored anti-spike CD8 responses.

This chain connects TRBV10-3 to TRBJ1-1; a weak D match, TRBD1 (6 bases). The clonotype originates from an adult who was a healthcare worker with PCR-confirmed SARS-CoV-2 infection or an uninfected control (not recorded which). Sample: whole blood. Here the CDR3 reads CAISDRGESTEAFF. The CDR3 DNA follows: TGTGCCATCAGTGACAGGGGAGAATCCACTGAAGCTTTCTTT.